This paragraph reports one TCR beta chain. Under the authors' procedure: Amplification of reference gene primers provided the estimated nucleated cell counts. The method was immunoSEQ multiplex PCR; TCRdb's version includes in-frame clones alone and lacks a portion of them. The V and J calls and the clone size are those of that table, but D and trimming were determined from the DNA. The table shows about 59,000 clones, with around 80% occurring only once. This entry is derived from a study of blood T cell repertoires in COVID-19. Across the whole study: The United States, Italy and Spain provided the acute and convalescent COVID-19 samples. The cDNA or gDNA used as material had been derived from T cells, B-cell-depleted T cells, or PBMCs.

The germline CDR1 and CDR2 sequences are SGHTA and FQGNSA. The CDR3 is 15 amino acids. V lost 2 bases and J lost 2, with 11 bases in between. The sequenced material came from peripheral blood. The V call is TRBV7-2, the J call TRBJ2-3; D is undetermined. This clonotype originated in a man between 60 and 75 years old with acute or convalescent COVID-19. The CDR3 is CASSLMGIPTDTQYF. In DNA, the CDR3 is TGTGCCAGCAGCTTAATGGGCATCCCCACAGATACGCAGTATTTT.